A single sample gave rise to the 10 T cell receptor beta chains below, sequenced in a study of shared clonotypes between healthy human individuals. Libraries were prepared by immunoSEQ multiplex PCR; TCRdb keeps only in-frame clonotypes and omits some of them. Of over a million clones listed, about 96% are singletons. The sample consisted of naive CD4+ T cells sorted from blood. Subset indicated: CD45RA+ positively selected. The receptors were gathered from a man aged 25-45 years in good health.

CDR3 sequence (DNA): TGTGCCAGCTCCCGGGGGAACTATGGCTACACCTTC. Its protein is CASSRGNYGYTF. This chain links TRBV25-1 with TRBJ1-2; tentative D call: TRBD1 (5 bases). V was shortened by 8 bases and J by 2 bases, with 9 bases between the two germline ends. There are 12 residues in the CDR3. Germline V gene lookup returns CDR1 MGHDK and CDR2 SYGVNS.

CDR3 residues: CASSLTDSEPWNNEQFF. CDR3 nucleotides: TGTGCCAGCAGTTTAACCGACAGTGAACCTTGGAACAATGAGCAGTTCTTC. J is TRBJ2-1 and V is TRBV28, with a possible D match to TRBD1 (5 bases). The germline CDR1 and CDR2 sequences are MDHEN and SYDVKM. Trimming cost V 2 bases and J 5 bases, with 19 bases left between them. This CDR3 region has 17 residues.

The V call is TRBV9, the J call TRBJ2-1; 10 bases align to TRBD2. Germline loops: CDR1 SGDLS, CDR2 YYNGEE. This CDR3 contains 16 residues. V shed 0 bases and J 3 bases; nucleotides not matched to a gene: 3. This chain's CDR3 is CASSVVWTSGYNEQFF. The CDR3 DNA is TGTGCCAGCAGCGTAGTTTGGACTAGCGGCTACAATGAGCAGTTCTTC.

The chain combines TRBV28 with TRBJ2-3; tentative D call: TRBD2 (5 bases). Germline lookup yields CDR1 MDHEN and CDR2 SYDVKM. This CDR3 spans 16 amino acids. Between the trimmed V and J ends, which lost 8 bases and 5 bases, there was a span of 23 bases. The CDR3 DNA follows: TGTGCCAGCCCCCCCCTTGGAGCGGCCCTAGGAGATACGCAGTATTTT. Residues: CASPPLGAALGDTQYF.

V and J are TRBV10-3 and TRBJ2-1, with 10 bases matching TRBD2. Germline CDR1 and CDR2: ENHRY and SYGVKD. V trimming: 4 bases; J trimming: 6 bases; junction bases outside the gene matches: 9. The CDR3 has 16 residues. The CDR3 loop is CAISGKREGLVNEQFF. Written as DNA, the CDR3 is TGTGCCATCAGTGGGAAGCGGGAGGGCCTAGTCAATGAGCAGTTCTTC.

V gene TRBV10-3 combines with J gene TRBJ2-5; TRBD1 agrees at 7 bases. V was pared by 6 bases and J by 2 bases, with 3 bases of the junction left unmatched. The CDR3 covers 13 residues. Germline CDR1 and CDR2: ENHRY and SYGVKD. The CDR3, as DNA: TGTGCCATCAGGGAGACAGGGCAAGAGACCCAGTACTTC. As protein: CAIRETGQETQYF.

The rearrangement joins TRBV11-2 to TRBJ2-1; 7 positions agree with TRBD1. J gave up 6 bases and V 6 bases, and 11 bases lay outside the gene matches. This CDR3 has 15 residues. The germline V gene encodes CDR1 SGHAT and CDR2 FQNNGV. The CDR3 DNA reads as TGTGCCAGCAGACTCCTTACAGGGGCGGGCAATGAGCAGTTCTTC. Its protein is CASRLLTGAGNEQFF.

CDR3 protein: CASSAGLGQVLNYGYTF. CDR3 DNA sequence: TGTGCCAGCAGCGCGGGCCTGGGGCAGGTACTTAACTATGGCTACACCTTC. The V call is TRBV7-2, the J call TRBJ1-2; D is possibly TRBD1 (5 bases). Looked up from germline, CDR1 is SGHTA and CDR2 is FQGNSA. V was clipped by 5 bases and J by 1 base, with 20 bases between them. This CDR3 spans 17 amino acids.

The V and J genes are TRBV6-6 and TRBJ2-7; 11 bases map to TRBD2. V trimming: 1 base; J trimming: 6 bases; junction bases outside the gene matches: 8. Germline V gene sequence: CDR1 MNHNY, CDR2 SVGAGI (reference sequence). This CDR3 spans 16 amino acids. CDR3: CASSYFSTSGMGEQYF. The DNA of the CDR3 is TGTGCCAGCAGTTACTTCTCGACTAGCGGGATGGGCGAGCAGTACTTC.

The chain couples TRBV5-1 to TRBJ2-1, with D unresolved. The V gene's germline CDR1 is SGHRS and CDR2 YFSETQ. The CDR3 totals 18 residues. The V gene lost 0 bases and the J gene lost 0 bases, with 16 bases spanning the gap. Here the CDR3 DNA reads TGCGCCAGCAGCTTGGTAGCAGGTAAAAGTAGCTCCTACAATGAGCAGTTCTTC. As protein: CASSLVAGKSSSYNEQFF. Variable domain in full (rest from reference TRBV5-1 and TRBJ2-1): KAGVTQTPRYLIKTRGQQVTLSCSPISGHRSVSWYQQTPGQGLQFLFEYFSETQRNKGNFPGRFSGRQFSNSRSEMNVSTLELGDSALYLCASSLVAGKSSSYNEQFFGPGTRLTVL.